Listed here is a single T cell receptor beta chain. The target antigen is unknown. These data come from a study of T cell responses to AZD1222 COVID-19 vaccine. Study-wide points: Donors were largely white British and mainly female; clonal diversity was possibly underestimated.

CDR3 length: 15 residues. CDR1 MDHEN and CDR2 SYDVKM come from the germline V gene. Deletions cut 5 bases from V and 3 bases from J, with 16 bases between. Profiled with immunoSEQ multiplex PCR; TCRdb holds only in-frame clones, not every one. Here the sample spans around 94,000 clones, 85% being singletons. The V and J genes are TRBV28 and TRBJ1-2; D perhaps matches TRBD1 (5 bases). Sequenced material: peripheral blood, taken 28 days after the second AZD1222 dose. This receptor was obtained from an adult who received the AZD1222 COVID-19 vaccine. CDR3 protein: CASSPPGGEHYGYTF. The CDR3 bases are TGTGCCAGCAGTCCCCCGGGGGGGGAGCACTATGGCTACACCTTC.